What follows are 26 T cell receptor beta chains derived from one specimen sequenced in a study of blood T cell repertoires in COVID-19. Profiling relied on immunoSEQ multiplex PCR, and the TCRdb table lists in-frame clones only, not all of them. The profile shows around 160,000 clones, 80% of them singletons. Input material: PBMCs or T cells enriched from blood (not recorded which). The receptors were sampled from a man between 35 and 55 years old who had recovered from COVID-19.

This clone was seen more than once but under ten times. The chain uses TRBV29-1 and TRBJ2-5; 9 bases agree with TRBD2. Germline V lookup: CDR1 SQVTM, CDR2 ANQGSEA. This CDR3 has 14 residues. The V segment lost 8 bases and the J segment 2 bases; nucleotides outside the gene matches: 9. Here the CDR3 reads CSSGVLAGQETQYF. The CDR3, as DNA: TGCAGCTCAGGGGTTCTAGCGGGGCAAGAGACCCAGTACTTC.

CDR3 region: CASRGTGLMNNEQFF. The CDR3 region has the DNA TGCGCCAGCAGAGGTACGGGACTCATGAACAATGAGCAGTTCTTC. The rearrangement joins TRBV5-1 to TRBJ2-1; D perhaps matches TRBD2 (6 bases). The CDR3 loop spans 15 amino acids. Germline CDR1 is SGHRS and CDR2 is YFSETQ. Trimming removed 5 bases at V and 5 bases at J, with 17 bases between.

The chain joins TRBV5-1 to TRBJ2-4; D remains unclear. The CDR3 length is 14 residues. From germline, CDR1 is SGHRS and CDR2 YFSETQ. V was clipped by 2 bases and J by 0 bases, with 6 bases between them. CDR3 loop: CASSLDIAKNIQYF. CDR3 bases: TGCGCCAGCAGCTTAGACATAGCCAAAAACATTCAGTACTTC.

This chain uses TRBV6-5 with TRBJ1-2, with a tentative D call TRBD1 (5 bases). The CDR3 contains 14 residues. From germline, CDR1 is MNHEY and CDR2 SVGAGI. V was pared by 6 bases and J by 6 bases, with 17 bases between. The CDR3 DNA reads as TGTGCCAGCAGCCGCCGTGCGGGGGTAGATGGCTACACCTTC. Residues: CASSRRAGVDGYTF.

V usage is TRBV7-3 and J usage is TRBJ2-3; D possibly corresponds to TRBD2 (6 bases). The ends were cut back, 2 bases at V and 1 base at J, with 10 bases in the middle. Germline CDR1 reads SGHTA; CDR2 reads FQGTGA. The CDR3 length is 15 residues. DNA for the CDR3: TGTGCCAGCAGCTTAGGCGGGGTCCGCACAGATACGCAGTATTTT. This encodes CASSLGGVRTDTQYF.

This clone has a single count. The chain couples TRBV19 to TRBJ2-3; D perhaps matches TRBD1 (6 bases). Between the trimmed V and J ends, which lost 2 bases and 2 bases, there was a span of 11 bases. Germline lookup yields CDR1 LNHDA and CDR2 SQIVND (reference sequence). This CDR3 has 15 amino acids. For the CDR3, the DNA is TGTGCCAGTAGTATACTACAGGGCGACACAGATACGCAGTATTTT. This encodes CASSILQGDTDTQYF.

The V call is TRBV18, the J call TRBJ2-6, with D maybe TRBD2 (5 bases). CDR3 size: 17 residues. Trimming pared 2 bases from V and 0 bases from J, leaving 11 bases between. Germline V CDR1 and CDR2: KGHSH, LQKENI. DNA for the CDR3: TGTGCCAGCTCACCAGTATTGGAGGTCTCTGGGGCCAACGTCCTGACTTTC. It yields the protein CASSPVLEVSGANVLTF.

The rearrangement uses TRBV5-1 and TRBJ2-2, with 7 bases aligning to TRBD1. The germline V gene has CDR1 SGHRS and CDR2 YFSETQ. The length of the CDR3 is 15 residues. J was trimmed by 4 bases and V by 0 bases; bases with no gene match: 3. This CDR3 reads CASSLEGARTGELFF. The CDR3 coding sequence is TGCGCCAGCAGCTTGGAGGGGGCGCGCACCGGGGAGCTGTTTTTT.

This clone was detected a few times. This chain uses TRBV11-2 with TRBJ2-6; 7 nucleotides align to TRBD1. Germline V lookup: CDR1 SGHAT, CDR2 FQNNGV. The CDR3 has 18 amino acids. The ends lost 1 base at V and 0 bases at J; junction bases unmatched: 6. The CDR3 region is CASSLVGQANSGANVLTF. In nucleotides, the CDR3 is TGTGCCAGCAGCTTAGTCGGACAGGCAAACTCTGGGGCCAACGTCCTGACTTTC.

This chain connects TRBV6-1 to TRBJ1-1, with TRBD1 matching over 8 bases. Germline V CDR1 and CDR2: MNHNS, SASEGT. Germline trimming cut 2 bases from V and 10 bases from J; bases unmatched to any gene: 9. The length of the CDR3 is 14 residues. The CDR3 sequence: CASSEKGQGRGAFF. For the CDR3, the DNA is TGTGCCAGCAGTGAAAAAGGACAGGGTCGGGGAGCTTTCTTT.

V gene TRBV27 combines with J gene TRBJ1-4; D is ambiguous. The CDR3 runs to 15 residues. The V gene's germline CDR1 is MNHEY and CDR2 SMNVEV (reference sequence). Trimming took off 0 bases at V and 3 bases at J, with 8 bases between the two ends. CDR3 in amino acids: CASSLSFRSNEKLFF. The CDR3 DNA reads as TGTGCCAGCAGTTTATCGTTCCGGTCTAATGAAAAACTGTTTTTT.

The rearrangement uses TRBV2 and TRBJ2-7; TRBD1 matches 9 bases. CDR1 is SNHLY and CDR2 is FYNNEI in the germline V gene. CDR3 length: 12 residues. J gave up 5 bases and V 6 bases, and 2 bases lay outside the gene matches. For the CDR3, the DNA is TGTGCCAGCAGGAGGACAGGGGACGAGCAGTACGTC. Amino acids: CASRRTGDEQYV.

This clone was seen a single time. The chain joins TRBV9 to TRBJ2-3; D is possibly TRBD2 (5 bases). CDR1 and CDR2 (germline): SGDLS, YYNGEE. Trimming shortened V by 0 bases and J by 0 bases, and 5 bases separated the two germline ends. This CDR3 comprises 14 residues. CDR3 region: CASSVGGSTDTQYF. The CDR3 coding sequence is TGTGCCAGCAGCGTAGGAGGGAGCACAGATACGCAGTATTTT.

This clone was found once. This rearrangement joins TRBV6-2 or TRBV6-3 to TRBJ1-5, with a possible D match to TRBD1 (5 bases). V gave up 4 bases and J gave up 5 bases, with 12 bases separating them. Germline CDR1 and CDR2: MNHEY and SVGEGT. The CDR3 sequence is 14 residues long. This chain's CDR3 is CASSSQGGHQPQHF. CDR3 in DNA: TGTGCCAGCAGTTCTCAGGGTGGGCATCAGCCCCAGCATTTT.

This clone was seen a few times. V is TRBV6-5 and J is TRBJ2-5, with D maybe TRBD2 (6 bases). This CDR3 has 16 amino acids. V was shortened by 2 bases and J by 4 bases, with 17 bases between the two germline ends. The germline CDR1 and CDR2 sequences are MNHEY and SVGAGI. CDR3 DNA: TGTGCCAGCAGTTACGGGACCGGGGACGGGGGAGAGACCCAGTACTTC. It is translated as CASSYGTGDGGETQYF.

V and J are TRBV11-2 and TRBJ2-1; the match to TRBD1 covers 8 bases. This CDR3 spans 13 amino acids. Per the germline V gene, CDR1 is SGHAT and CDR2 is FQNNGV. Losses at the gene ends were 2 bases for V and 8 bases for J; bases not matched to a gene: 2. The CDR3 DNA reads as TGTGCCAGCAGCTTATTCAGGGGGCATGAGCAGTTCTTC. This encodes CASSLFRGHEQFF.

CDR3 sequence (DNA): TGTGCCAGCAGCCACCCTATGTCCGGGGGGAACACTGAAGCTTTCTTT. It translates to CASSHPMSGGNTEAFF. The chain combines TRBV9 with TRBJ1-1, with D perhaps TRBD1 (5 bases). V was pared by 4 bases and J by 1 base, with 17 bases between. Germline V gene lookup returns CDR1 SGDLS and CDR2 YYNGEE. This CDR3 is 16 amino acids long.

The chain employs TRBV14 and TRBJ2-5, with 7 bases lining up with TRBD2. Germline CDR1 is SGHDN and CDR2 is FVKESK. The ends lost 1 base at V and 4 bases at J; junction bases unmatched: 6. There are 15 residues in the CDR3. In nucleotides, the CDR3 is TGTGCCAGCAGCCAAGCCCGAGGGAGGGGAGAGACCCAGTACTTC. This translates into CASSQARGRGETQYF.

The V and J genes are TRBV24-1 and TRBJ2-3; 7 nucleotides line up with TRBD1. Germline V CDR1 and CDR2: KGHDR, SFDVKD. Germline trimming cut 1 base from V and 7 bases from J; bases unmatched to any gene: 7. The CDR3 extends over 15 amino acids. CDR3 sequence (DNA): TGTGCCACCAGTGATTTTCTACAGGGGCAAAATACGCAGTATTTT. This sequence encodes CATSDFLQGQNTQYF.

This rearrangement joins TRBV7-3 to TRBJ2-3; maybe TRBD2 (6 bases). This CDR3 has 14 amino acids. Germline V gives CDR1 SGHTA, CDR2 FQGTGA. Deletions cut 3 bases from V and 2 bases from J, with 9 bases between. CDR3 protein: CASSLGLDTDTQYF. CDR3 DNA sequence: TGTGCCAGCAGCTTGGGACTCGACACAGATACGCAGTATTTT.

The CDR3 nucleotides read TGTGCCATCAGTGATACCGGGACTGGATCAGAGACCCAGTACTTC. Protein sequence: CAISDTGTGSETQYF. The V and J genes are TRBV10-3 and TRBJ2-5, with a tentative D call TRBD2 (6 bases). The V and J ends lost 3 bases and 4 bases respectively, with 15 bases between them. The CDR3 consists of 15 residues. Germline CDR1 reads ENHRY; CDR2 reads SYGVKD.

This clone was counted between two and nine times. The chain carries TRBV6-5 and TRBJ2-3, with a weak D call TRBD2 (7 bases). The CDR3 has 15 residues. Trimming removed 7 bases from V and 2 bases from J, with 16 bases in between. Per germline, CDR1 MNHEY and CDR2 SVGAGI. The CDR3 protein is CASTWGGQATDTQYF. CDR3 bases: TGTGCCAGCACTTGGGGGGGACAAGCCACAGATACGCAGTATTTT.

The CDR3 is CASSTTASGPSGTQYF. For the CDR3, the DNA is TGTGCCAGCAGCACCACCGCGAGCGGCCCCTCAGGGACCCAGTACTTC. The V call is TRBV13, the J call TRBJ2-5, with D perhaps matching TRBD2 (5 bases). CDR3 size: 16 residues. With 5 bases removed from V and 7 bases from J, the gap between germline ends came to 23 bases. Germline lookup yields CDR1 PRHDT and CDR2 FYEKMQ (reference sequence).

V and J are TRBV2 and TRBJ1-1; D is perhaps TRBD1 (6 bases). The V gene lost 7 bases and the J gene lost 7 bases, with 13 bases spanning the gap. Germline loops: CDR1 SNHLY, CDR2 FYNNEI. CDR3 length equals 12 residues. The CDR3 spells CASIRDTFEAFF. As DNA, the CDR3 is TGTGCCAGCATCCGGGACACATTTGAAGCTTTCTTT.

This clone appeared a few times. V gene TRBV28 combines with J gene TRBJ1-2; TRBD1 matches 7 bases. The CDR3 is made up of 12 amino acids. J lost 4 bases, V lost 7 bases, and 3 bases had no gene match. Germline V gene sequence: CDR1 MDHEN, CDR2 SYDVKM. In DNA form, the CDR3 reads TGTGCCAGCACCGGGACAGTCTATGGCTACACCTTC. Translating gives CASTGTVYGYTF.

On this clone itself: With a much larger clone just one base away, this may be a read error. This sample includes further DNA sequences coding for the same CDR3. This chain links TRBV11-2 with TRBJ2-1; 9 bases are a match to TRBD2. CDR3 length: 15 amino acids. Germline CDR1 reads SGHAT; CDR2 reads FQNNGV. V lost 4 bases and J lost 8; bases outside the gene matches: 9. The CDR3 sequence: CASSSLAGGPDEQFF. The CDR3 DNA follows: TGTGCCAGCAGCTCCCTGGCGGGGGGGCCGGATGAGCAGTTCTTC.